The source of this TCR beta chain is a study of blood T cell repertoires in COVID-19. The overall study: Donors in the United States, Italy and Spain gave samples during acute or convalescent COVID-19. Sample material is recorded as cDNA or gDNA derived from T cells, B-cell-depleted T cells, or PBMCs.

In the authors' workflow: The authors estimated nucleated cell counts from reference gene primer amplification. Sequencing was performed with immunoSEQ multiplex PCR; in TCRdb, only in-frame clones are kept and a portion is missing. V and J calls and clone size follow that table, whereas D and trimming were derived from the DNA. Of roughly 160,000 clones listed, about 86% are singletons. The V end was cut by 4 bases, the J end by 4 bases, with 10 bases between. CDR1 SNHLY and CDR2 FYNNEI come from the germline V gene. This CDR3 is 14 amino acids long. This clonotype was obtained from a man aged 50-60 years with active or convalescent COVID-19. The V call is TRBV2, the J call TRBJ1-4; D remains unclear. The source material was peripheral blood. The CDR3 nucleotides are TGTGCCAGCAGTGCACAGACTATTAATGAAAAACTGTTTTTT. Its protein is CASSAQTINEKLFF.